The 4 T cell receptor beta chains listed next were all sequenced from one sample in a study of vaccination and CD4 T cells after COVID-19. As to treatment: roughly 10-day PBMC culture with coronavirus spike peptide pools or control peptides (ViraFEST assay). Their antigens remain unidentified. With the Oncomine TCR Beta short-read assay, DNA from cultured CD4+ T cells was sequenced. TCRdb re-called the PCR reads with MiXCR, one entry per CDR3 protein. This sample has more than 12,000 distinct CDR3 sequences, with around 70% found just once. The sequenced sample was CD4+ T cells from blood, cultured in vitro. The receptors come from a human donor who had recovered from COVID-19.

This clonotype is classed as medium-sized (0.01 to 0.1%). This chain joins TRBV6-2 or TRBV6-3 and TRBJ2-1; D gene unclear. V was clipped by 0 bases and J by 1 base, with 10 bases between them. CDR1 is MNHEY and CDR2 is SVGEGT in the germline V gene. The CDR3 length is 16 residues. The DNA of the CDR3 is TGTGCCAGCAGTTACTCGGGTGGGAATTCCTACAATGAGCAGTTCTTC. Translation gives CASSYSGGNSYNEQFF.

The CDR3 DNA is TGTGCCAGCAGCTCCCGGGACAGGGGTTTGTACTATGGCTACACCTTC. As protein: CASSSRDRGLYYGYTF. The chain recombines TRBV7-9 with TRBJ1-2; 10 bases match TRBD1. The CDR3 is 16 residues long. CDR1 and CDR2 (germline): SEHNR, FQNEAQ (reference sequence). The J segment lost 3 bases and the V segment lost 4 bases, leaving 8 bases of the junction unmatched. The variable domain in full, completed from reference TRBV7-9 and TRBJ1-2, reads DTGVSQNPRHKITKRGQNVTFRCDPISEHNRLYWYRQTLGQGPEFLTYFQNEAQLEKSRLLSDRFSAERPKGSFSTLEIQRTEQGDSAMYLCASSSRDRGLYYGYTFGSGTRLTVV.

In the case of this clonotype: At one end the junction does not follow the germline gene, possibly because of a read error. The gene calls are TRBV6-1 and TRBJ2-2, with TRBD1 identical over 9 bases. The CDR3 totals 15 residues. CDR1 and CDR2 from the germline V gene are MNHNS and SASEGT. The CDR3 bases are TGTGCCAGCATGTCGACAGGGGGTGGCACCGGGGAACTGTTTTTT. This gives the protein CASMSTGGGTGELFF.

This clonotype was counted only a few times. The chain couples TRBV2 to TRBJ1-1; D is unresolved. The V gene's germline CDR1 is SNHLY and CDR2 FYNNEI. Between the trimmed V and J ends, which lost 6 bases and 0 bases, there was a span of 8 bases. The CDR3 is made up of 13 amino acids. The CDR3 sequence: CASREGLNTEAFF. DNA for the CDR3: TGTGCCAGCAGAGAGGGCCTGAACACTGAAGCTTTCTTT.